This T cell receptor beta chain was sequenced in a study of cytomegalovirus exposure and HLA in healthy donors. Study outcomes and limitations: Relative to equally common others, HLA-associated TCR beta chains showed greater clonal expansion in a later analysis. Exclusion as indistinguishable affected some V segments, including TRBV6-2 and TRBV6-3. The classifier was said to identify cytomegalovirus status with high specificity and sensitivity.

The PCR made use of 60 Vbeta and 13 Jbeta primers. The data were produced by immunoSEQ multiplex PCR, yet TCRdb's version contains in-frame clones alone and is incomplete. The profile shows more than 85,000 clones, roughly 84% of them singletons. Remarks on this clone: Its antigen is unidentified.

V lost 3 bases and J 9 bases, leaving 24 bases between the germline ends. Germline assignment: CDR1 MNHNS and CDR2 SASEGT. CDR3 length equals 18 residues. The sample consisted of PBMCs. This receptor was obtained from a woman in her late teens or twenties in good health and CMV-seronegative. This sequence joins TRBV6-1 and TRBJ1-6; D unresolved. In DNA form, the CDR3 reads TGTGCCAGCAGTGAGAGGAAGAGGGCCCCCAATATGGTTTCACCCCTCCACTTT. Protein sequence: CASSERKRAPNMVSPLHF.